This TCR beta chain was retrieved from a study of T cells in Graves' hyperthyroidism and ophthalmopathy. Ten or more counts support this clonotype. The antigen remains undetermined. The study's findings and limits: Most thyroid clonotypes with frequency above 0.001 were detected in blood. Ophthalmopathy was separated from stable hyperthyroidism by a 13 V-J model.

Exclusion of a patient resulted from uncontrolled infection, other autoimmune disease, pregnancy or lactation. Amplification yielded TCR beta CDR3 regions, with RNA transcripts as the source. The HTBI primer set drove a first-round RT-PCR of the TCR CDR3. TCRdb re-derived calls from the multiplex PCR reads in MiXCR, one entry per CDR3 protein. Here the sample spans a few hundred thousand distinct CDR3 sequences, roughly 15% being singletons. The CDR3 has 15 amino acids. Germline CDR1 is SEHNR and CDR2 is FQNEAQ (reference sequence). The V and J ends lost 1 base and 7 bases respectively, with 16 bases between them.

This sequence originates from a woman between 40 and 55 years old with Graves' ophthalmopathy. The chain combines TRBV7-9 with TRBJ2-5, with D perhaps matching TRBD2 (6 bases). Sequencing input: blood. The CDR3 bases are TGTGCCAGCAGCTTAGAACCCCCCCTTAGCGGGACCCAGTACTTC. Amino acid sequence: CASSLEPPLSGTQYF.